This T cell receptor beta chain stems from a study of CD8 T cells in ankylosing spondylitis. Overall study results and limits: A TCR beta motif made of fewer than 10 highly homologous variants seemed typical of ankylosing spondylitis blood. Researchers reportedly found disease-linked clones significantly enriched in matched ankylosing spondylitis synovial fluid. CD8+ disease-linked clones were present at relatively low frequencies in blood.

In making TCR beta libraries, quantitative 5'-RACE with molecular barcodes was used. TCRdb called the 5' RACE reads again in MiXCR, with one record for every CDR3 protein. The repertoire holds around 440,000 distinct CDR3 sequences, with 17% as singletons. V lost 6 bases and J lost 1; bases outside the gene matches: 9. The V gene's germline CDR1 is LNHDA and CDR2 SQIVND (reference sequence). The CDR3 has 16 amino acids. With respect to this clonotype: Its antigen is undetermined.

Sequenced material: blood, either unsorted or a sorted T cell fraction (not recorded which). This sequence originates from a male donor with ankylosing spondylitis. This chain uses TRBV19 with TRBJ1-1, with TRBD1 matching over 9 bases. CDR3 coding DNA: TGTGCCAGTAGCGGAACACAGGGGGCCCCGAACACTGAAGCTTTCTTT. It yields the protein CASSGTQGAPNTEAFF.